This T cell receptor beta chain was obtained from a study of blood T cells in healthy people across ages (dated by TCRdb to 2014 to 2015). Study-level background: In model experiments, template switching captured about one uniquely barcoded TCR beta cDNA molecule for every two T cells. Using deep sequencing normalized with unique cDNA molecular identifiers, the study measured how TCR beta repertoire diversity changes with age. Four age groups were formed from the donors: young (average roughly 15 years), middle-aged (around 40), aged (about 62) and long-lived (more than 75). Donors of different ages were randomly distributed across sequencing lanes to avoid experimental bias. For two donors (one aged 18 to 30 and one aged 80 or older), the study analyzed two additional independent replicas of 1 million unique cDNA reads from the same blood draw. The paper as a whole reports these results and caveats: Since profiling was done on bulk unsorted PBMCs, naive and antigen-experienced compartments could not be conclusively compared. The percentage of naive T cells measured by flow cytometry correlated strongly with observed TCR beta diversity. Observed TCR beta diversity per million T cells fell roughly linearly with age, and a significant reduction was already apparent by age roughly 40. The long-lived group showed more naive CD4+ T cells, fewer expanded clones and increased TCR diversity than the aged group, suggesting age selection. Estimates of total diversity based on one million sequenced T cells were regarded as lower bounds and as underestimates. Because the CMV infection status of the donors was unknown, age-related changes in expanded clonotypes may potentially have been confounded.

Library generation was performed with 5' RACE. Reads for this sample came from an Illumina HiSeq 2500. The second PCR ran for roughly 7 to 11 cycles and used a J-beta primer mix along with a sample-barcoded 5' primer. A template-switch 5' adaptor carrying 12 random nucleotides introduced a unique molecular identifier onto each TCR beta cDNA molecule. Each sample yielded at least 2.5 million CDR3-containing paired-end reads. All of the RNA was converted into first-strand cDNA using the Mint cDNA synthesis kit, with a TRBC-specific oligonucleotide serving as the primer. All cDNA was treated with uracil-DNA glycosylase and then went through a first 18-cycle PCR with the universal primers M1SS and BC2_uni_R. For the original study's pipeline: Each sample was normalized by randomly selecting 1 million high-quality reads, each carrying a distinct molecular identifier. Reads sharing molecular identifiers were discarded rather than binned into consensus sequences. MiTCR, set to a Q25 quality threshold and the strictest error-elimination algorithm, was used for CDR3 identification, clonotype clustering and error correction. A nonparametric unseen species model with Euler transformation was used to estimate lower-bound total TCR beta diversity. TCRdb passed the public sequencing reads through fastp at Q25 and MiXCR, retaining productive beta sequences. Under each unique CDR3 protein, matching rows form one entry showing the most common genes and DNA. TCRdb's processing, not the authors' own work, is the source of the V and J calls. The sample has 1.5 million to 1.8 million distinct CDR3 sequences on record, under 55% of them singletons. The ten largest clonotypes hold roughly 3.7% of the sample.

Concerning this clonotype: This receptor's antigen is unknown. Per-base qualities were not stored, and no clone one base away is much larger.

The junction shows trimming of 3 bases on V and 1 base on J, and the gene matches do not reach 8 bases of it. For CDR1 and CDR2, the germline V gene (reference sequence) lists LGHDT and YNNKEL. The CDR3 sequence holds 17 residues, the cysteine and phenylalanine included. The sequence is cut down to CDR3 DNA, 51 bases in frame from base 1. The roughly 39 donors, aged roughly 6 to 95 years, were systemically healthy Caucasian individuals from Russia. Roughly 10 milliliters of peripheral blood were collected from each donor into EDTA-treated Vacutainer tubes. PBMCs were isolated by Ficoll-Paque density-gradient centrifugation, with at least 7 million obtained per sample. Trizol reagent was used to extract total RNA from the PBMCs, yielding at least 5.5 micrograms per sample. For every donor, an aliquot of PBMCs went through flow cytometry to measure the percentages of naive CD45RAhigh/CD27high T cells.

The chain links TRBV3-1 with TRBJ2-3, with TRBD1 matching 9 junction bases. Sequencing input: blood. The origin of this receptor is a young woman in good health. For the CDR3, the sequence is CASSQDRGPRRTDTQYF. The DNA reads TGTGCCAGCAGCCAGGACAGGGGCCCCCGCCGCACAGATACGCAGTATTTT.